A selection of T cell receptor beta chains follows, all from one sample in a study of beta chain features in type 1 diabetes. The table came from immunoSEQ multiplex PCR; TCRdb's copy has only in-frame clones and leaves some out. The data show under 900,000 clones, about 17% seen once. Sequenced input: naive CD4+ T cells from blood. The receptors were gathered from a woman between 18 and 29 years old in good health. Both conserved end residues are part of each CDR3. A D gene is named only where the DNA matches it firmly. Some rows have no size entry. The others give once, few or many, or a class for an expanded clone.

cdr3_aa: CASSLNGAQLFF; cdr3_nt: TGTGCCAGCAGTTTAAATGGTGCGCAACTGTTTTTT; d_call: -; v_call: TRBV27; clone_size: once; j_call: TRBJ1-4
cdr3_aa: CASSVGSGSTDTQYF; cdr3_nt: TGTGCCAGCAGCGTGGGTAGCGGGAGCACAGATACGCAGTATTTT; d_call: TRBD2; v_call: TRBV9; clone_size: -; j_call: TRBJ2-3
cdr3_aa: CASSIGASGSEQYF; cdr3_nt: TGTGCCAGTAGTATCGGGGCTAGCGGGAGCGAGCAGTACTTC; d_call: TRBD2; v_call: TRBV19; clone_size: few; j_call: TRBJ2-7
cdr3_aa: CATSRDQFYEQYF; cdr3_nt: TGTGCCACCAGCAGAGATCAGTTCTACGAGCAGTACTTC; d_call: -; v_call: TRBV15; clone_size: -; j_call: TRBJ2-7
cdr3_aa: CASSGTGGSTDTQYF; cdr3_nt: TGCGCCAGCAGCGGCACGGGCGGGAGCACAGATACGCAGTATTTT; d_call: -; v_call: TRBV5-1; clone_size: -; j_call: TRBJ2-3
cdr3_aa: CASSIGQGAYNEQFF; cdr3_nt: TGTGCCAGCAGCATAGGACAGGGGGCCTACAATGAGCAGTTCTTC; d_call: TRBD1; v_call: TRBV7-9; clone_size: few; j_call: TRBJ2-1
cdr3_aa: CASSEAYEQYF; cdr3_nt: TGTGCCAGCAGCGAGGCCTACGAGCAGTACTTC; d_call: -; v_call: TRBV6-1; clone_size: few; j_call: TRBJ2-7
cdr3_aa: CASSPRSAAEQFF; cdr3_nt: TGTGCCAGCTCACCACGCAGTGCGGCTGAGCAGTTCTTC; d_call: -; v_call: TRBV18; clone_size: few; j_call: TRBJ2-1
cdr3_aa: CATSRERGHERMYF; cdr3_nt: TGTGCCACCAGCAGAGAACGCGGACATGAACGGATGTATTTT; d_call: -; v_call: TRBV15; clone_size: -; j_call: TRBJ2-3
cdr3_aa: CATSRGFLGREETQYF; cdr3_nt: TGTGCCACCAGCAGAGGCTTCCTCGGCAGGGAGGAGACCCAGTACTTC; d_call: -; v_call: TRBV15; clone_size: -; j_call: TRBJ2-5
cdr3_aa: CASSPREGSYEQYF; cdr3_nt: TGTGCCAGCTCACCACGTGAAGGGAGCTACGAGCAGTACTTC; d_call: -; v_call: TRBV18; clone_size: -; j_call: TRBJ2-7
cdr3_aa: CASSLVSGEQYF; cdr3_nt: TGCGCCAGCAGCTTGGTATCGGGGGAGCAGTACTTC; d_call: -; v_call: TRBV5-1; clone_size: few; j_call: TRBJ2-7
cdr3_aa: CASSLAQRGYGYTF; cdr3_nt: TGTGCCAGCAGCTTAGCCCAAAGGGGGTATGGCTACACCTTC; d_call: -; v_call: TRBV11-2; clone_size: few; j_call: TRBJ1-2
cdr3_aa: CASSFRLANTGELFF; cdr3_nt: TGTGCCAGCAGCTTTCGGCTAGCGAACACCGGGGAGCTGTTTTTT; d_call: -; v_call: TRBV11-2; clone_size: -; j_call: TRBJ2-2
cdr3_aa: CATSRRAGGRETQYF; cdr3_nt: TGTGCCACCTCCCGAAGGGCGGGAGGGCGAGAGACCCAGTACTTC; d_call: TRBD2; v_call: TRBV5-6; clone_size: few; j_call: TRBJ2-5
cdr3_aa: CASSMERAKNIQYF; cdr3_nt: TGTGCCAGCAGCATGGAGAGAGCCAAAAACATTCAGTACTTC; d_call: -; v_call: TRBV5-4; clone_size: few; j_call: TRBJ2-4
cdr3_aa: CASSFLAGTGNKYNEQFF; cdr3_nt: TGTGCCAGCAGTTTCTTGGCCGGGACAGGGAATAAGTACAATGAGCAGTTCTTC; d_call: TRBD1; v_call: TRBV27; clone_size: few; j_call: TRBJ2-1
cdr3_aa: CASSQWSPDSHGYTF; cdr3_nt: TGTGCCAGCAGCCAATGGTCCCCGGACAGTCATGGCTACACCTTC; d_call: -; v_call: TRBV28; clone_size: -; j_call: TRBJ1-2
cdr3_aa: CASSLAVQARSGNTIYF; cdr3_nt: TGTGCCAGCAGCTTAGCGGTGCAGGCGCGCTCTGGAAACACCATATATTTT; d_call: -; v_call: TRBV7-9; clone_size: -; j_call: TRBJ1-3
cdr3_aa: CASSQDFVRDFPYEQYF; cdr3_nt: TGCGCCAGCAGCCAAGATTTCGTCCGGGACTTTCCCTACGAGCAGTACTTC; d_call: -; v_call: TRBV4-3; clone_size: few; j_call: TRBJ2-7
cdr3_aa: CASSLNQGGGDTQYF; cdr3_nt: TGTGCCAGCAGCTTAAACCAGGGGGGTGGTGATACGCAGTATTTT; d_call: -; v_call: TRBV7-2; clone_size: few; j_call: TRBJ2-3
cdr3_aa: CASSLLTGRNTEAFF; cdr3_nt: TGTGCCAGCAGCCTTTTGACAGGGAGGAACACTGAAGCTTTCTTT; d_call: TRBD1; v_call: TRBV14; clone_size: -; j_call: TRBJ1-1
cdr3_aa: CASTRRDKGRTDTQYF; cdr3_nt: TGCGCCAGCACGAGACGGGACAAGGGAAGAACAGATACGCAGTATTTT; d_call: -; v_call: TRBV10-1; clone_size: -; j_call: TRBJ2-3
cdr3_aa: CASSVGVRRTDTQYF; cdr3_nt: TGTGCCAGCAGTGTGGGGGTAAGGCGCACAGATACGCAGTATTTT; d_call: -; v_call: TRBV2; clone_size: -; j_call: TRBJ2-3
cdr3_aa: CASSPEGHTQYF; cdr3_nt: TGTGCCAGCAGCCCGGAGGGACATACGCAGTATTTT; d_call: -; v_call: TRBV7-9; clone_size: -; j_call: TRBJ2-3